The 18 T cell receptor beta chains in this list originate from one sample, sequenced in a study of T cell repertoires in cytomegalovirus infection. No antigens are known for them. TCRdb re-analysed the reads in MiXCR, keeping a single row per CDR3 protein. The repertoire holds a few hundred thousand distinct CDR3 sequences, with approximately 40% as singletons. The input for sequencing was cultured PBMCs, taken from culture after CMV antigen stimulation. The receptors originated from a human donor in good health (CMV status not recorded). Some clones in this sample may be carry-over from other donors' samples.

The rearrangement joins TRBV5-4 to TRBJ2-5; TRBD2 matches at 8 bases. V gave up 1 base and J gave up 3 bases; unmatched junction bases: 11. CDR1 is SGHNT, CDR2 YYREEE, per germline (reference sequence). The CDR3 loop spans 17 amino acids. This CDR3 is CASSLWDQWRGEETQYF. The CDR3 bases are TGTGCCAGCAGCTTGTGGGACCAGTGGCGGGGGGAAGAGACCCAGTACTTC.

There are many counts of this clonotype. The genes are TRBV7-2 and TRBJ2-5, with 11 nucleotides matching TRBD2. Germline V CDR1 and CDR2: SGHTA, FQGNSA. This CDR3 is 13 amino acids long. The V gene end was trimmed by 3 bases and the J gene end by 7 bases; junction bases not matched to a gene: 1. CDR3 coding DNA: TGTGCCAGCAGCTTGGGACTAGCGGCGACCCAGTACTTC. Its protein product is CASSLGLAATQYF.

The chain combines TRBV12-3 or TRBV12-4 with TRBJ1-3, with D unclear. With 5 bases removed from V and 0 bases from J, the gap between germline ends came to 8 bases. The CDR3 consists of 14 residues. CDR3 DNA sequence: TGTGCCAGCAGTGACGCGGGCTCTGGAAACACCATATATTTT. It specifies CASSDAGSGNTIYF.

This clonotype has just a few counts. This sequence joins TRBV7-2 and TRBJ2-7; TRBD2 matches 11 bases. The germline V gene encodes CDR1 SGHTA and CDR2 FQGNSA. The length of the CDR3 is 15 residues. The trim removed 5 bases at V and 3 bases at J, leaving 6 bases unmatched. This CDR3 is CASSRTSGGNYEQYF. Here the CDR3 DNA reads TGTGCCAGCAGCCGTACTAGCGGGGGTAACTACGAGCAGTACTTC.

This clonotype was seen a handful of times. The CDR3 coding sequence is TGTGCCAGCAGAATTGCTGCAGAGAGACTCTACGAGCAGTACTTC. Translating gives CASRIAAERLYEQYF. This sequence joins TRBV5-5 and TRBJ2-7, with D unclear. The CDR3 consists of 15 residues. The V end was cut by 5 bases, the J end by 3 bases, with 18 bases between. CDR1 and CDR2 (germline): SGHKS, YYEKEE (reference sequence).

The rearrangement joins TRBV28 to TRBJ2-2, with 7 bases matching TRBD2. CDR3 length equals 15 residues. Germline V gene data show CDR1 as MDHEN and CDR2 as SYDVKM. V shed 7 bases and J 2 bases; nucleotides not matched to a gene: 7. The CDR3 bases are TGTGCCAGCAAAACGGGGGGAATAAACACCGGGGAGCTGTTTTTT. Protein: CASKTGGINTGELFF.

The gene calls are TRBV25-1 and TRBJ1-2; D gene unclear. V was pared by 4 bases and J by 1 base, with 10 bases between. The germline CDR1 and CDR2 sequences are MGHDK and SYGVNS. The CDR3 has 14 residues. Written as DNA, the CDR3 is TGTGCCAGCAGTGGAGGAAGCCGTAACTATGGCTACACCTTC. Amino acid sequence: CASSGGSRNYGYTF.

The CDR3 DNA sequence: TGTGCCATCACGGCTGAGGACTCAGGTCCTGCTGAGCAGTTCTTC. It is translated as CAITAEDSGPAEQFF. The chain is built from TRBV10-3 and TRBJ2-1; possible D gene TRBD2, 5 bases. Germline V CDR1 and CDR2: ENHRY, SYGVKD. The CDR3 is 15 amino acids. V was shortened by 7 bases and J by 9 bases, with 22 bases between the two germline ends.

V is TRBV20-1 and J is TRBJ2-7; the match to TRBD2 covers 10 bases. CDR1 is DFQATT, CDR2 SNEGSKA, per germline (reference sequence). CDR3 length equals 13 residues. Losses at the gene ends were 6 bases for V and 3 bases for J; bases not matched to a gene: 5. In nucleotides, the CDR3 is TGCAGTGCCCTAGCGGGGGACCTCTACGAGCAGTACTTC. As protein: CSALAGDLYEQYF.

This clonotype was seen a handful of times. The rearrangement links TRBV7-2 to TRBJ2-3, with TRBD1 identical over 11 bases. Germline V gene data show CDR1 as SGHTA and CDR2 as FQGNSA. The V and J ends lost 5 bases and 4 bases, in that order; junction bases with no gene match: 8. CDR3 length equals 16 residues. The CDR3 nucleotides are TGTGCCAGCAGCCTATCCGGGACAGGGGGATCAGATACGCAGTATTTT. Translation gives CASSLSGTGGSDTQYF.

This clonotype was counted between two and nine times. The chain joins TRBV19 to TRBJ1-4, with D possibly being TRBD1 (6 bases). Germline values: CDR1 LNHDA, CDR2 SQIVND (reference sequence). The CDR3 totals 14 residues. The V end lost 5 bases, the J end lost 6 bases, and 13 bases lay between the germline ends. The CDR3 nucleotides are TGTGCCAGTAGTGGACGAGGGGGGTATGAAAAACTGTTTTTT. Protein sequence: CASSGRGGYEKLFF.

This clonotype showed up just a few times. The CDR3 coding sequence is TGTGCCACCAACCCCTCTAACAGGGGAAACTCTGGGGCCAACGTCCTGACTTTC. Translating it yields CATNPSNRGNSGANVLTF. This chain connects TRBV10-3 to TRBJ2-6; 7 positions agree with TRBD1. The CDR3 has 18 residues. V shed 10 bases and J 0 bases; nucleotides not matched to a gene: 15. In germline, CDR1 is ENHRY, CDR2 SYGVKD.

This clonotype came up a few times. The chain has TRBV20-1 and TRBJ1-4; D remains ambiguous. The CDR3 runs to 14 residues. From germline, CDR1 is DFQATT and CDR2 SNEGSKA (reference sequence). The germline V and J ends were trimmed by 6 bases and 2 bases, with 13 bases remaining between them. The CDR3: CSASIDGTNEKLFF. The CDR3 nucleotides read TGCAGTGCCTCAATCGACGGGACTAATGAAAAACTGTTTTTT.

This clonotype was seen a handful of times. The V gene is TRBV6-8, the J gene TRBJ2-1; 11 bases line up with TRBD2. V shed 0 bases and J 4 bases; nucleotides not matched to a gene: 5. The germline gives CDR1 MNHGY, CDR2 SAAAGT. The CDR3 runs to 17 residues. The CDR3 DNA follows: TGTGCCAGCAGTTACTCGATAGCGGGAGGGCCTTACAATGAGCAGTTCTTC. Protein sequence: CASSYSIAGGPYNEQFF.

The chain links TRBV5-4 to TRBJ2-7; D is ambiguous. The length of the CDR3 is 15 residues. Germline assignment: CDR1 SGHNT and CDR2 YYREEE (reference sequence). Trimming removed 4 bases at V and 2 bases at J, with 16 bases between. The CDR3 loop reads CASSPDPQAPYEQYF. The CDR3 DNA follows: TGTGCCAGCAGCCCTGACCCCCAGGCGCCCTACGAGCAGTACTTC.

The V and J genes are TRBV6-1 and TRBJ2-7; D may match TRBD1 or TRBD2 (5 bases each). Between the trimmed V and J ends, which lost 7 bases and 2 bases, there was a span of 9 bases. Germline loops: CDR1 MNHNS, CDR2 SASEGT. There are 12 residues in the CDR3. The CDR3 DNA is TGTGCCAGCATTAGGGACCCCTACGAGCAGTACTTC. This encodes CASIRDPYEQYF.

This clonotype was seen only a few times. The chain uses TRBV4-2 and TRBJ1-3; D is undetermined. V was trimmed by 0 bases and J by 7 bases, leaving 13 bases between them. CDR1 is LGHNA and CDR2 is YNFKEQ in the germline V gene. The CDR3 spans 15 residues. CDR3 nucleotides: TGTGCCAGCAGCCAAGATTTGCACGCGAGGAACACCATATATTTT. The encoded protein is CASSQDLHARNTIYF.

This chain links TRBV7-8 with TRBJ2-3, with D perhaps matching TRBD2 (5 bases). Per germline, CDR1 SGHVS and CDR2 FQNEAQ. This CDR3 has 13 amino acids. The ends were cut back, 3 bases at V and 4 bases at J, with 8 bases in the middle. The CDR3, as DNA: TGTGCCAGCAGCTTGTTCGGGGCAGATACGCAGTATTTT. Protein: CASSLFGADTQYF.